The rows below give T cell receptor beta chains drawn from one sample of a study of T-cell reconstitution after alpha-beta-depleted transplantation in children. TCRdb analysed the PCR reads with MiXCR anew, one entry per CDR3 protein. The data contain about 980,000 distinct CDR3 sequences, roughly 29% of them singletons. Sequencing was performed on PBMCs, mostly from graft donor cells, taken 360 days after TCRalphabeta/CD19-depleted stem cell transplant. The receptors come from a boy less than two years old who had a stem cell transplant for SCID, so the T cells may come from the graft donor. Both conserved end residues are part of each CDR3. The D gene is left open where the match is weak. Clone size is stated in some rows and not others, as once, few, many or a class when expanded.

clone_size: few
v_call: TRBV12-3/TRBV12-4
j_call: TRBJ2-5
d_call: .
cdr3_nt: TGTGCCAGCAGTTTCCGACAGGATCCCGAGACCCAGTACTTC
cdr3_aa: CASSFRQDPETQYF

clone_size: few
v_call: TRBV15
j_call: TRBJ2-5
d_call: .
cdr3_nt: TGTGCCACCAGCAGAGATTGGTCCGCGTCCCAAGAGACCCAGTACTTC
cdr3_aa: CATSRDWSASQETQYF

clone_size: .
v_call: TRBV20-1
j_call: TRBJ1-1
d_call: .
cdr3_nt: TGCAGTGCTAGTGGCGGGCCGCAGCGGATGAACACTGAAGCTTTCTTT
cdr3_aa: CSASGGPQRMNTEAFF

clone_size: .
v_call: TRBV4-2
j_call: TRBJ2-2
d_call: .
cdr3_nt: TGTGCCAGCAGCCCCCGACATACTCGGGGCACCGGGGAGCTGTTTTTT
cdr3_aa: CASSPRHTRGTGELFF

clone_size: .
v_call: TRBV29-1
j_call: TRBJ2-1
d_call: TRBD2
cdr3_nt: TGCAGCGTTGTACAGCGGGGGGAACTGTATGAGCAGTTCTTC
cdr3_aa: CSVVQRGELYEQFF

clone_size: .
v_call: TRBV6-1
j_call: TRBJ2-3
d_call: .
cdr3_nt: TGTGCCAGCACCCGCTCCGGGCGTTCAGATACGCAGTATTTT
cdr3_aa: CASTRSGRSDTQYF

clone_size: few
v_call: TRBV5-1
j_call: TRBJ2-3
d_call: .
cdr3_nt: TGCGCCAGCAGTTACGGGACACCCACCCGCACAGATACGCAGTATTTT
cdr3_aa: CASSYGTPTRTDTQYF

clone_size: .
v_call: TRBV18
j_call: TRBJ1-2
d_call: TRBD1
cdr3_nt: TGTGCCAGCTCACCAACTTTCTTGAAGGGGACAGTAACTCATCTATATGGCTACACCTTC
cdr3_aa: CASSPTFLKGTVTHLYGYTF

clone_size: .
v_call: TRBV29-1
j_call: TRBJ2-7
d_call: .
cdr3_nt: TGCAGCGTTGAAGACGGGGCCGAGCAGTACTTC
cdr3_aa: CSVEDGAEQYF

clone_size: few
v_call: TRBV4-3
j_call: TRBJ1-2
d_call: TRBD1
cdr3_nt: TGCGCCAGCAGCCAAGAGGGTACAGGGGACTATGGCTACACCTTC
cdr3_aa: CASSQEGTGDYGYTF

clone_size: few
v_call: TRBV10-3
j_call: TRBJ2-1
d_call: .
cdr3_nt: TGTGCCATCAGTGACACCACAGGGTTGAGTGTCGATGAGCAGTTCTTC
cdr3_aa: CAISDTTGLSVDEQFF

clone_size: .
v_call: TRBV7-9
j_call: TRBJ2-7
d_call: .
cdr3_nt: TGTGCCAGCAGCTTAGCCAGGGGTAGTCCAGCTTCCTACGAGCAGTACTTC
cdr3_aa: CASSLARGSPASYEQYF

clone_size: .
v_call: TRBV7-9
j_call: TRBJ2-7
d_call: TRBD1
cdr3_nt: TGTGCCAGCACCTCGACAGGGAACGAGCAGTACTTC
cdr3_aa: CASTSTGNEQYF

clone_size: few
v_call: TRBV20-1
j_call: TRBJ1-5
d_call: .
cdr3_nt: TGCAGTGCTGCCCGCGCGGTGGGGGGCAATCAGCCCCAGCATTTT
cdr3_aa: CSAARAVGGNQPQHF

clone_size: few
v_call: TRBV20-1
j_call: TRBJ2-7
d_call: .
cdr3_nt: TGCAGTGCTAGATCCGGCGGAACCGGCTACGAGCAGTACTTC
cdr3_aa: CSARSGGTGYEQYF

clone_size: .
v_call: TRBV11-2
j_call: TRBJ2-7
d_call: .
cdr3_nt: TGTGCCAGCAGACCCTCGGGGATATACGAGCAGTACTTC
cdr3_aa: CASRPSGIYEQYF

clone_size: .
v_call: TRBV15
j_call: TRBJ2-7
d_call: TRBD1
cdr3_nt: TGTGCCACCAGCAGAGTAGACAGGGATTCCTACGAGCAGTACTTC
cdr3_aa: CATSRVDRDSYEQYF

clone_size: .
v_call: TRBV3-1
j_call: TRBJ2-7
d_call: .
cdr3_nt: TGTGCCAGCAGCCCCTACGGACGAGGGGCGGACGAGCAGTACTTC
cdr3_aa: CASSPYGRGADEQYF

clone_size: .
v_call: TRBV12-3/TRBV12-4
j_call: TRBJ2-3
d_call: .
cdr3_nt: TGTGCCAGCAGTTTTGGGGGGGCAGGCCCTAATACGCAGTATTTT
cdr3_aa: CASSFGGAGPNTQYF

clone_size: .
v_call: TRBV4-1
j_call: TRBJ2-1
d_call: TRBD2
cdr3_nt: TGCGCCAGCAGCCCTGGGGCGGGGGGCCGCAGCTCCTACAATGAGCAGTTCTTC
cdr3_aa: CASSPGAGGRSSYNEQFF

clone_size: .
v_call: TRBV13
j_call: TRBJ2-3
d_call: .
cdr3_nt: TGTGCCAGCAGCTCCCTAGACCGCCGCAGCACAGATACGCAGTATTTT
cdr3_aa: CASSSLDRRSTDTQYF

clone_size: .
v_call: TRBV5-1
j_call: TRBJ1-2
d_call: .
cdr3_nt: TGCGCCAGCAGCGTTGGACAGCCCTATGGCTACACCTTC
cdr3_aa: CASSVGQPYGYTF

clone_size: .
v_call: TRBV20-1
j_call: TRBJ2-3
d_call: .
cdr3_nt: TGCAGTGCTCGGAGATTCAGGGGTACGCAGTATTTT
cdr3_aa: CSARRFRGTQYF

clone_size: .
v_call: TRBV19
j_call: TRBJ1-1
d_call: TRBD1
cdr3_nt: TGTGCCAGTAGGGCCTCGGACAGGGGGAACACTGAAGCTTTCTTT
cdr3_aa: CASRASDRGNTEAFF

clone_size: few
v_call: TRBV5-1
j_call: TRBJ2-1
d_call: TRBD2
cdr3_nt: TGCGCCAGCAGCTTGGCTAGCGGGGGGGGGAATGAGCAGTTCTTC
cdr3_aa: CASSLASGGGNEQFF

clone_size: .
v_call: TRBV7-2
j_call: TRBJ2-7
d_call: .
cdr3_nt: TGTGCCAGCAGCTCCGGGTACGGGCAGTACTTC
cdr3_aa: CASSSGYGQYF

clone_size: .
v_call: TRBV6-2/TRBV6-3
j_call: TRBJ2-1
d_call: TRBD1
cdr3_nt: TGTGCCAGTCGTCCAACCGGGACAGGGATTTACAATGAGCAGTTCTTC
cdr3_aa: CASRPTGTGIYNEQFF

clone_size: few
v_call: TRBV28
j_call: TRBJ2-7
d_call: TRBD1
cdr3_nt: TGTGCCAGCAGTTTGGGACAGGGACTTTGGGAGCAGTACTTC
cdr3_aa: CASSLGQGLWEQYF

clone_size: few
v_call: TRBV20-1
j_call: TRBJ2-2
d_call: .
cdr3_nt: TGCAGTGCACAGAGTTCGAACACCGGGGAGCTGTTTTTT
cdr3_aa: CSAQSSNTGELFF

clone_size: .
v_call: TRBV5-1
j_call: TRBJ2-3
d_call: .
cdr3_nt: TGCGCCAGCACCGGGCCCAGCACAGATACGCAGTATTTT
cdr3_aa: CASTGPSTDTQYF

clone_size: .
v_call: TRBV12-3/TRBV12-4
j_call: TRBJ2-1
d_call: .
cdr3_nt: TGTGCCAGCAGACGGAGCCAGGGAGACGAGCAGTTCTTC
cdr3_aa: CASRRSQGDEQFF

clone_size: .
v_call: TRBV7-2
j_call: TRBJ2-1
d_call: .
cdr3_nt: TGTGCCAGCAGCCCTCGGACACGATCGGGTGAGCAGTTCTTC
cdr3_aa: CASSPRTRSGEQFF

clone_size: .
v_call: TRBV3-1
j_call: TRBJ2-7
d_call: .
cdr3_nt: TGTGCCAGCAGCCAAGATCCCAAAGAGCAGTACTTC
cdr3_aa: CASSQDPKEQYF

clone_size: .
v_call: TRBV25-1
j_call: TRBJ2-6
d_call: TRBD1
cdr3_nt: TGTGCCAGCAGTGAAGAGGGGCTAGGGACAGGGCGCTCCAACGTCCTGACTTTC
cdr3_aa: CASSEEGLGTGRSNVLTF

clone_size: .
v_call: TRBV20-1
j_call: TRBJ2-5
d_call: .
cdr3_nt: TGCAGTGCTAGAGATATAGTTCAAGAGACCCAGTACTTC
cdr3_aa: CSARDIVQETQYF

clone_size: .
v_call: TRBV5-1
j_call: TRBJ2-7
d_call: .
cdr3_nt: TGCGCCAGCAGCTTGGCCGGGGGACGCCGATCCTACGAGCAGTACTTC
cdr3_aa: CASSLAGGRRSYEQYF

clone_size: few
v_call: TRBV5-1
j_call: TRBJ1-4
d_call: .
cdr3_nt: TGCGCCAGCAGCTTGGGGACACGGACGCCTAATGAAAAACTGTTTTTT
cdr3_aa: CASSLGTRTPNEKLFF

clone_size: .
v_call: TRBV29-1
j_call: TRBJ2-7
d_call: TRBD1
cdr3_nt: TGCAGCGTAAGACTGGACAGGGGAACCTACGAGCAGTACTTC
cdr3_aa: CSVRLDRGTYEQYF

clone_size: once
v_call: TRBV7-9
j_call: TRBJ2-1
d_call: .
cdr3_nt: TGTGCCAGCAGACACGCCCGGGCTAATGAGCAGTTCTTC
cdr3_aa: CASRHARANEQFF

clone_size: .
v_call: TRBV11-1
j_call: TRBJ2-1
d_call: TRBD2
cdr3_nt: TGTGCCAGCAGCTTGTTACGGGGGGGCCTCGACAATGAGCAGTTCTTC
cdr3_aa: CASSLLRGGLDNEQFF

clone_size: few
v_call: TRBV5-1
j_call: TRBJ2-3
d_call: .
cdr3_nt: TGCGCCAGCAGCCTACCGTCTGGGGGCAAGACAGATACGCAGTATTTT
cdr3_aa: CASSLPSGGKTDTQYF

clone_size: .
v_call: TRBV15
j_call: TRBJ2-1
d_call: .
cdr3_nt: TGTGCCACCAGCAGGCCAGGATTCTACAATGAGCAGTTCTTC
cdr3_aa: CATSRPGFYNEQFF

clone_size: few
v_call: TRBV12-3/TRBV12-4
j_call: TRBJ2-1
d_call: .
cdr3_nt: TGTGCCAGCAGTTTACCAGGGTGGAATGAGCAGTTCTTC
cdr3_aa: CASSLPGWNEQFF

clone_size: few
v_call: TRBV19
j_call: TRBJ2-3
d_call: TRBD1
cdr3_nt: TGTGCCAGTAGTATCGGAAGGGGGCCTGGCACAGATACGCAGTATTTT
cdr3_aa: CASSIGRGPGTDTQYF

clone_size: few
v_call: TRBV12-3/TRBV12-4
j_call: TRBJ1-5
d_call: .
cdr3_nt: TGTGCCAGCAGTTTCAGCGGGTCCGATCAGCCCCAGCATTTT
cdr3_aa: CASSFSGSDQPQHF

clone_size: .
v_call: TRBV5-1
j_call: TRBJ2-1
d_call: TRBD2
cdr3_nt: TGCGCCAGCAGCTTGTTCCCTAGCGGGGGCGGTGAGCAGTTCTTC
cdr3_aa: CASSLFPSGGGEQFF

clone_size: .
v_call: TRBV6-5
j_call: TRBJ2-1
d_call: TRBD2
cdr3_nt: TGTGCCAGCAGTTACCGCGGGGGGAGCTCCTACAATGAGCAGTTCTTC
cdr3_aa: CASSYRGGSSYNEQFF

clone_size: .
v_call: TRBV6-1
j_call: TRBJ1-1
d_call: TRBD1
cdr3_nt: TGTGCCAGCAGTGCTCAAGGGGCAGGGGGCGCAGGTACTGAAGCTTTCTTT
cdr3_aa: CASSAQGAGGAGTEAFF

clone_size: .
v_call: TRBV6-5
j_call: TRBJ2-7
d_call: .
cdr3_nt: TGTGCCAGCAGTTTCGAGGAGGGCGGCGAGCAGTACTTC
cdr3_aa: CASSFEEGGEQYF

clone_size: .
v_call: TRBV5-1
j_call: TRBJ1-2
d_call: TRBD1
cdr3_nt: TGCGCCAGCAGCTTGGATCAACAGACAGGGACCTATGGCTACACCTTC
cdr3_aa: CASSLDQQTGTYGYTF

clone_size: many
v_call: TRBV12-3/TRBV12-4
j_call: TRBJ2-1
d_call: TRBD1
cdr3_nt: TGTGCCAGCATCCCGGGACAGGGTCGAACGGAGCAGTTCTTC
cdr3_aa: CASIPGQGRTEQFF

clone_size: few
v_call: TRBV11-2
j_call: TRBJ1-1
d_call: .
cdr3_nt: TGTGCCAGCAGCTTAGTTCAGATAACTGAAGCTTTCTTT
cdr3_aa: CASSLVQITEAFF

clone_size: .
v_call: TRBV27
j_call: TRBJ2-3
d_call: TRBD2
cdr3_nt: TGTGCCAGCAGTTTATCGGGGAGGGACGCAGATACGCAGTATTTT
cdr3_aa: CASSLSGRDADTQYF

clone_size: .
v_call: TRBV5-1
j_call: TRBJ2-1
d_call: .
cdr3_nt: TGCGCCAGCAGCTTGACGGTCCTGGGTGAGCAGTTCTTC
cdr3_aa: CASSLTVLGEQFF